This T cell receptor (beta chain) was sequenced for a study of T cells after yellow fever vaccination (dated by TCRdb to between 2019 and 2020). For the wider study: The SMART-Seq v4 Ultra Low Input RNA kit was used to prepare libraries from fractions with low cell numbers. To follow T-cell clones before and after primary and booster YFV17D yellow fever vaccination, bulk TCR alpha and beta repertoires were sequenced over time. The cohort comprised two healthy male donors, one aged 18 to 30 and one aged 30 to 40 years. Blood was drawn at multiple timepoints before and after primary and secondary immunization, with bulk PBMC replicates and cell subsets isolated.

Broader findings and caveats from the paper: Computational filtering was needed because FACS-sorted repertoires could contain abundant contaminating clonotypes from the bulk population. Compared with the primary T-cell response, the secondary T-cell response was faster but weaker, reaching its peak on day 5 rather than on day 15. After the booster, most clones that had expanded after primary vaccination were detected again (around 95% of CD4 and 88% of CD8), suggesting broad maintenance of memory. Because the study included only two donors, the extent to which the findings can be generalized is limited. A small share of clonotypes occurred in both CD4 and CD8 compartments, likely arising from convergent recombination.

A remark on this clonotype: Its antigen remains unidentified. Nothing much larger sits one base from this clone, and base qualities are not available.

Synthesis of TCR cDNA relied on 5'RACE template switching, a step that introduced a universal primer site along with unique molecular identifiers. Priming for cDNA synthesis came from both the TCR alpha and TCR beta constant segments. Library amplification used two PCR steps, and the second PCR step added sample barcodes and sequencing adapters. Sequencing of libraries was performed on Illumina HiSeq 2500 (2x100 bp) or NovaSeq (2x150 bp). Regarding the original processing steps: MIGEC was used to demultiplex reads and collapse the reads into UMI consensus sequences, and MiXCR was used for V(D)J alignment. Vaccine-responding clonotypes were identified with edgeR using replicate PBMC samples, with FDR below 0.01 and a log2 fold change above 5 up to day 15 being required. CD4 or CD8 identity was assigned to each bulk clonotype according to whether the clonotype was present at higher abundance in the sequenced CD4 repertoire or the sequenced CD8 repertoire. TCRdb redid the processing of the public reads, applying fastp at Q25 and MiXCR, and retained in-frame beta chains. CDR3 protein sequences are deduplicated, and each keeps its most common genes and DNA. The V and J calls follow TCRdb's processing rather than the paper's. This sample is represented by 200,000 to 300,000 distinct CDR3 sequences; 10% to 15% of them were singletons. The ten largest clones take up roughly 0.5% of the sample.

The CDR3 runs 16 residues from the cysteine to the phenylalanine. Only the CDR3 region is kept as DNA, spanning 48 bases read in frame from base 1. In the germline V gene, CDR1 corresponds to SGHRS and CDR2 to YFSETQ. Here V drops 4 bases and J drops 4 bases, and the junction holds 5 bases not matched to any gene. The sample's treatment or condition, from its label and the paper: live attenuated yellow fever vaccine strain. A standard Ficoll-Paque protocol was used to isolate PBMCs from peripheral blood. Dynabeads CD4 and CD8 positive selection kits were used to isolate the CD4 and CD8 T-cell fractions. TriZol was used to extract RNA from bulk PBMCs, CD4 and CD8 fractions, and dextramer-positive and dextramer-negative fractions.

In this chain, TRBV5-1 is recombined with TRBJ2-1, and TRBD2 matches 13 of the central bases. The sample in question was CD4+ T cells sorted from PBMCs, obtained 45 days after the yellow fever booster vaccination. This receptor was identified in a man aged 25 to 40 who received the YFV17D yellow fever vaccine. This receptor has the CDR3 CASSLGLAGRYNEQFF. At the DNA level, the sequence is TGCGCCAGCAGCCTGGGACTAGCGGGACGTTACAATGAGCAGTTCTTC.